These 23 T cell receptor beta chains share one sample of origin, sequenced in a study of blood T cell repertoires in COVID-19. TCRdb's table, derived via immunoSEQ multiplex PCR, lists solely in-frame clones and lacks some. The profile shows a few hundred thousand clones, roughly nine tenths of them singletons. Sequences were obtained from PBMCs or T cells enriched from blood (not recorded which). These receptors were taken from a woman aged 18-29 years who had recovered from COVID-19.

This clone was counted a single time. This chain uses TRBV18 with TRBJ1-1; D is possibly TRBD1 (6 bases). Trimming pared 3 bases from V and 0 bases from J, leaving 8 bases between. Per the germline V gene, CDR1 is KGHSH and CDR2 is LQKENI. This CDR3 is built from 14 residues. Written as DNA, the CDR3 is TGTGCCAGCTCACCGGGACAACTGAACACTGAAGCTTTCTTT. Translation gives CASSPGQLNTEAFF. The full variable domain, in which reference TRBV18 and TRBJ1-1 provide the parts outside the CDR3, is NAGVMQNPRHLVRRRGQEARLRCSPMKGHSHVYWYRQLPEEGLKFMVYLQKENIIDESGMPKERFSAEFPKEGPSILRIQQVVRGDSAAYFCASSPGQLNTEAFFGQGTRLTVV.

The V and J genes are TRBV2 and TRBJ1-1; no clear D. This CDR3 has 12 residues. The germline V gene has CDR1 SNHLY and CDR2 FYNNEI. V gave up 5 bases and J gave up 5 bases, with 9 bases separating them. The CDR3 reads CASSLAGTEAFF. CDR3 bases: TGTGCCAGCAGTTTAGCTGGAACTGAAGCTTTCTTT.

The gene calls are TRBV3-1 (or the pseudogene TRBV3-2) and TRBJ2-7, with 10 bases identical to TRBD2. The J segment lost 1 base and the V segment lost 2 bases, leaving 8 bases of the junction unmatched. The CDR3 is 17 amino acids. Germline CDR1 is LGHDT and CDR2 is YNNKEL (reference sequence). CDR3 region: CASSQSLAGALSYEQYF. In DNA form, the CDR3 reads TGTGCCAGCAGCCAATCCCTAGCGGGGGCTCTATCCTACGAGCAGTACTTC.

This rearrangement joins TRBV5-1 to TRBJ2-3; 11 bases fit TRBD2. Germline lookup yields CDR1 SGHRS and CDR2 YFSETQ. This CDR3 has 13 amino acids. V was clipped by 8 bases and J by 6 bases; unmatched bases: 5. CDR3 bases: TGCGCCAGTAGCGGGGGGGCCTTGGATACGCAGTATTTT. Encoded protein: CASSGGALDTQYF.

The chain uses TRBV11-2 and TRBJ1-1; possibly TRBD1 for D (6 bases). The germline CDR1 and CDR2 sequences are SGHAT and FQNNGV. With 4 bases removed from V and 2 bases from J, the gap between germline ends came to 11 bases. This CDR3 comprises 14 residues. The CDR3 nucleotides read TGTGCCAGCAGCTCGGGACACCGTAACACTGAAGCTTTCTTT. This encodes CASSSGHRNTEAFF.

The chain links TRBV12-3 or TRBV12-4 to TRBJ1-1; D not resolved. Deletions cut 6 bases from V and 5 bases from J, with 7 bases between. This CDR3 region has 11 residues. The CDR3: CASSRGTEAFF. The CDR3 coding sequence is TGTGCCAGCAGCCGGGGAACTGAAGCTTTCTTT.

This clone was detected once. The chain links TRBV29-1 to TRBJ1-2, with D unclear. V was cut by 2 bases and J by 6 bases, with 10 bases left in between. There are 12 residues in the CDR3. Per the germline V gene, CDR1 is SQVTM and CDR2 is ANQGSEA. CDR3 nucleotide sequence: TGCAGCGTTGAAAAAGGAGCTGATGGCTACACCTTC. Protein: CSVEKGADGYTF. Drawing the rest from reference TRBV29-1 and TRBJ1-2, the complete variable domain is SAVISQKPSRDICQRGTSLTIQCQVDSQVTMMFWYRQQPGQSLTLIATANQGSEATYESGFVIDKFPISRPNLTFSTLTVSNMSPEDSSIYLCSVEKGADGYTFGSGTRLTVV.

The V call is TRBV18, the J call TRBJ1-5; 7 bases align to TRBD1. The length of the CDR3 is 19 residues. V dropped 3 bases and J dropped 0; count of bases not matched to a gene: 14. Germline-derived CDR1 and CDR2 are KGHSH and LQKENI. As DNA, the CDR3 is TGTGCCAGCTCACCTGGGGGACAGTCATTGCCGTATAGCAATCAGCCCCAGCATTTT. Protein sequence: CASSPGGQSLPYSNQPQHF.

V is TRBV5-5 and J is TRBJ2-4, with a possible D match to TRBD2 (6 bases). Trimming removed 3 bases at V and 0 bases at J, with 13 bases between. CDR1 and CDR2 from the germline V gene are SGHKS and YYEKEE (reference sequence). The CDR3 contains 16 residues. The CDR3 DNA reads TGTGCCAGCAGCTCGGGACTTTCTCTAGCCAAAAACATTCAGTACTTC. This sequence encodes CASSSGLSLAKNIQYF. Based on the CDR3 plus reference TRBV5-5 and TRBJ2-4, the full variable domain is DAGVTQSPTHLIKTRGQQVTLRCSPISGHKSVSWYQQVLGQGPQFIFQYYEKEERGRGNFPDRFSARQFPNYSSELNVNALLLGDSALYLCASSSGLSLAKNIQYFGAGTRLSVL.

The J gene is TRBJ1-2, the V gene TRBV9; 7 bases agree with TRBD1. The V segment lost 4 bases and the J segment 5 bases; nucleotides outside the gene matches: 11. Germline V gene sequence: CDR1 SGDLS, CDR2 YYNGEE. CDR3 size: 15 residues. The chain's CDR3 is CASSTNNRGGYGYTF. In nucleotides, the CDR3 is TGTGCCAGCAGCACCAACAACAGGGGTGGTTATGGCTACACCTTC. The variable domain in full, with the rest retrieved from reference TRBV9 and TRBJ1-2, is DSGVTQTPKHLITATGQRVTLRCSPRSGDLSVYWYQQSLDQGLQFLIQYYNGEERAKGNILERFSAQQFPDLHSELNLSSLELGDSALYFCASSTNNRGGYGYTFGSGTRLTVV.

V usage is TRBV6-1 and J usage is TRBJ2-7; perhaps TRBD2 as D (5 bases). The germline V gene has CDR1 MNHNS and CDR2 SASEGT. The CDR3 length is 15 residues. Trimming removed 3 bases at V and 0 bases at J, with 12 bases between. The CDR3 is CASSEYEGPSYEQYF. In DNA, the CDR3 is TGTGCCAGCAGTGAGTACGAGGGCCCCTCCTACGAGCAGTACTTC.

The CDR3 nucleotides read TGCGCCAGCAGCTTGACAGGGGAGCCAGAGACCCAGTACTTC. The encoded protein is CASSLTGEPETQYF. The chain uses TRBV5-1 and TRBJ2-5, with 7 bases aligning to TRBD1. CDR3 size: 14 residues. V shed 1 base and J 4 bases; nucleotides not matched to a gene: 4. Germline V gene sequence: CDR1 SGHRS, CDR2 YFSETQ.

The CDR3 spells CASSIREPYEQYF. The CDR3 DNA is TGTGCCAGTAGTATTCGCGAACCCTACGAGCAGTACTTC. This chain links TRBV19 with TRBJ2-7; no definite D call. The CDR3 runs to 13 residues. Germline V gene sequence: CDR1 LNHDA, CDR2 SQIVND (reference sequence). Trimming shortened V by 3 bases and J by 2 bases, and 8 bases separated the two germline ends. Complete variable domain (other parts from reference TRBV19 and TRBJ2-7): DGGITQSPKYLFRKEGQNVTLSCEQNLNHDAMYWYRQDPGQGLRLIYYSQIVNDFQKGDIAEGYSVSREKKESFPLTVTSAQKNPTAFYLCASSIREPYEQYFGPGTRLTVT.

The gene calls are TRBV5-5 and TRBJ1-6, with D possibly matching TRBD1 (6 bases). Germline V CDR1 and CDR2: SGHKS, YYEKEE (reference sequence). The CDR3 loop spans 16 amino acids. Trimming took 4 bases from V and 2 from J, leaving 13 bases between them. Here the CDR3 DNA reads TGTGCCAGCAGCCTGATTAGACAGGCCTATAATTCACCCCTCCACTTT. Translated: CASSLIRQAYNSPLHF.

This chain links TRBV6-5 with TRBJ1-5; D gene unclear. The V gene lost 9 bases and the J gene lost 1 base, with 16 bases spanning the gap. CDR3 length: 15 residues. CDR1 and CDR2 from the germline V gene are MNHEY and SVGAGI. The chain's CDR3 is CASQGGMESNQPQHF. The CDR3 DNA sequence: TGTGCCAGTCAAGGAGGGATGGAGAGCAATCAGCCCCAGCATTTT.

A word on this clone: The same CDR3 is also encoded by other DNA sequences in this sample. This chain connects TRBV6-5 to TRBJ1-2, with D perhaps matching TRBD1 (6 bases). CDR1 and CDR2 from the germline V gene are MNHEY and SVGAGI. CDR3 size: 13 residues. Trimming took 2 bases from V and 2 from J, leaving 6 bases between them. The CDR3 here is CASSYDRNYGYTF. The CDR3 DNA reads as TGTGCCAGCAGTTACGACAGGAACTATGGCTACACCTTC.

The chain links TRBV3-1 (or the pseudogene TRBV3-2) to TRBJ1-2; D call uncertain. The CDR3 is 14 amino acids. V was clipped by 0 bases and J by 4 bases, with 9 bases between them. CDR1 and CDR2 from the germline V gene are LGHDT and YNNKEL (reference sequence). CDR3 sequence (DNA): TGTGCCAGCAGCCAAGACTCGAGCTTCTATGGCTACACCTTC. Translation: CASSQDSSFYGYTF.

The chain couples TRBV5-4 to TRBJ1-1; no clear D. The CDR3 consists of 13 residues. The V gene's germline CDR1 is SGHNT and CDR2 YYREEE (reference sequence). With 4 bases removed from V and 0 bases from J, the gap between germline ends came to 7 bases. The CDR3 region is CASSPYMNTEAFF. The CDR3 nucleotides read TGTGCCAGCAGCCCTTACATGAACACTGAAGCTTTCTTT. Full variable domain (outside the CDR3, taken from reference TRBV5-4 and TRBJ1-1): ETGVTQSPTHLIKTRGQQVTLRCSSQSGHNTVSWYQQALGQGPQFIFQYYREEENGRGNFPPRFSGLQFPNYSSELNVNALELDDSALYLCASSPYMNTEAFFGQGTRLTVV.

The chain has TRBV6-6 and TRBJ1-1, with D tentatively TRBD1 (6 bases). With 6 bases removed from V and 4 bases from J, the gap between germline ends came to 15 bases. Germline CDR1 reads MNHNY; CDR2 reads SVGAGI (reference sequence). The CDR3 is made up of 14 amino acids. CDR3 residues: CASSEMGGRTEAFF. The CDR3 coding sequence is TGTGCCAGCAGCGAAATGGGGGGGCGCACTGAAGCTTTCTTT.

This clone was seen a handful of times. Other DNA sequences within the sample encode an identical CDR3. The chain employs TRBV28 and TRBJ1-5; no clear D. CDR1 and CDR2 (germline): MDHEN, SYDVKM. The CDR3 covers 12 residues. Trimming left V 9 bases short and J 4 bases short, with 10 bases between. The DNA of the CDR3 is TGTGCCAGTTCCTTGTTGAATCAGCCCCAGCATTTT. Amino acids: CASSLLNQPQHF.

V is TRBV4-1 and J is TRBJ1-4; 7 nucleotides align to TRBD1. Germline V gene sequence: CDR1 MGHRA, CDR2 YSYEKL. The CDR3 is 14 amino acids. The ends lost 4 bases at V and 8 bases at J; junction bases unmatched: 7. The CDR3 DNA sequence: TGCGCCAGCAGCCGGGGGACAGTTCGGGAAAAACTGTTTTTT. This gives the protein CASSRGTVREKLFF.

This rearrangement joins TRBV13 to TRBJ1-2, with D possibly matching TRBD1 (5 bases). Trimming removed 8 bases at V and 4 bases at J, with 17 bases between. The germline gives CDR1 PRHDT, CDR2 FYEKMQ (reference sequence). This CDR3 spans 14 amino acids. CDR3 DNA: TGTGCCAGCGCGGACGGAGCAGACAGCTATGGCTACACCTTC. It yields the protein CASADGADSYGYTF.

V is TRBV3-1 (or the pseudogene TRBV3-2) and J is TRBJ1-3; no definite D call. CDR3 length: 14 residues. The V gene lost 1 base and the J gene lost 2 bases, with 6 bases spanning the gap. Germline CDR1 LGHDT, CDR2 YNNKEL (reference sequence). DNA for the CDR3: TGTGCCAGCAGCCAAGGGAGGGCTGGAAACACCATATATTTT. The encoded protein is CASSQGRAGNTIYF.